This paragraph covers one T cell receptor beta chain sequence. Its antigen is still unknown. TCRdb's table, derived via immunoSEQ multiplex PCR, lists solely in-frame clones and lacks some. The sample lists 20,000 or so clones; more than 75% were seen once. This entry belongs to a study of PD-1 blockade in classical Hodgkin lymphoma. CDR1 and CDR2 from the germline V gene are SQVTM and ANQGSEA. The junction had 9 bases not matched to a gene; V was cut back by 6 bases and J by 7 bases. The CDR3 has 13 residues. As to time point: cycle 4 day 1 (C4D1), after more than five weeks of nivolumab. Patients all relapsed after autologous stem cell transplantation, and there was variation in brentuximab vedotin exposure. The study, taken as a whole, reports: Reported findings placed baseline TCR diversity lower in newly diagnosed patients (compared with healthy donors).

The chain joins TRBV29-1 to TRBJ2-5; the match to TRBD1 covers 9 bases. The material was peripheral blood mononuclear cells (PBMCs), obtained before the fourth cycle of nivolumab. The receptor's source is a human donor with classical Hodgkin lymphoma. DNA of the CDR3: TGCAGCGTCCAACTGGGACAGGGTGGGACCCAGTACTTC. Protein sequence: CSVQLGQGGTQYF.